The next 27 T cell receptor beta chains were all read from a single sample in a study of radiotherapy plus CTLA-4 blockade in lung cancer. Some clones are missing from TCRdb's copy, which holds only in-frame ones; the method was immunoSEQ multiplex PCR. Counted here are 70,000 to 85,000 clones, nearly 75% occurring once; the ten biggest clones make up more than 8%. Sequencing was performed on peripheral blood, taken from a patient treated with radiotherapy plus ipilimumab. The receptor source for this set is a human donor with non-small cell lung cancer whose response to radiotherapy plus ipilimumab could not be evaluated.

The rearrangement links TRBV7-8 to TRBJ2-1, with TRBD2 matching 8 bases. The CDR3 has 14 amino acids. V gave up 11 bases and J gave up 9 bases; unmatched junction bases: 15. From germline, CDR1 is SGHVS and CDR2 FQNEAQ. CDR3 coding DNA: TGTGCCTGTCAAGCGGGGGCGGGGCGGGGTGAGCAGTTCTTC. Translating it yields CACQAGAGRGEQFF. The full variable domain, with the rest looked up from reference TRBV7-8 and TRBJ2-1, is GAGVSQSPRYKVAKRGQDVALRCDPISGHVSLFWYQQALGQGPEFLTYFQNEAQLDKSGLPSDRFFAERPEGSVSTLKIQRTQQEDSAVYLCACQAGAGRGEQFFGPGTRLTVL.

The CDR3 here is CALTSGRKEKLFF. The CDR3 nucleotides are TGTGCACTGACCTCAGGGAGGAAGGAAAAACTGTTTTTT. This chain joins TRBV7-8 and TRBJ1-4, with a tentative D call TRBD1 (5 bases). Germline values: CDR1 SGHVS, CDR2 FQNEAQ. The CDR3 covers 13 residues.

The count of this clone is one. J is TRBJ2-7 and V is TRBV6-1; 9 bases fit TRBD1. V lost 6 bases to trimming and J lost 3 bases; unmatched junction nucleotides: 6. The CDR3 extends over 14 amino acids. Germline CDR1 reads MNHNS; CDR2 reads SASEGT. Here the CDR3 reads CASRGGTGSYEQYF. CDR3 coding DNA: TGTGCCAGCAGGGGGGGGACAGGGAGCTACGAGCAGTACTTC.

The V gene is TRBV5-1, the J gene TRBJ2-4; a weak D match, TRBD2 (6 bases). V dropped 1 base and J dropped 5 bases, with 13 bases sitting between them. Germline CDR1 SGHRS, CDR2 YFSETQ. This CDR3 contains 15 residues. CDR3 sequence reads: CASSLNYGGQNIQYF. CDR3 DNA: TGCGCCAGCAGCTTGAACTACGGGGGACAAAACATTCAGTACTTC.

The chain links TRBV2 to TRBJ1-6; no clear D gene. The CDR3 covers 16 residues. The V end lost 1 base, the J end lost 7 bases, and 14 bases lay between the germline ends. Germline values: CDR1 SNHLY, CDR2 FYNNEI. The CDR3 DNA reads as TGTGCCAGCAGTGAAGTAGCGGTAACCCTAAATTCACCCCTCCACTTT. This encodes CASSEVAVTLNSPLHF.

V and J are TRBV4-2 and TRBJ2-3; no clear D gene. Trimming pared 4 bases from V and 2 bases from J, leaving 13 bases between. The CDR3 consists of 15 residues. Germline CDR1 is LGHNA and CDR2 is YNFKEQ. CDR3: CASSLLPANTDTQYF. CDR3 nucleotide sequence: TGTGCCAGCAGCCTACTCCCCGCCAACACAGATACGCAGTATTTT.

The chain employs TRBV19 and TRBJ1-6, with TRBD1 matching over 8 bases. In germline, CDR1 is LNHDA, CDR2 SQIVND (reference sequence). The V segment lost 9 bases and the J segment 6 bases; nucleotides outside the gene matches: 10. The CDR3 has 15 residues. As DNA, the CDR3 is TGTGCCAGCTTTGATAGGGACAGGTTTAATTCACCCCTCCACTTT. Translated, it gives CASFDRDRFNSPLHF. Together with reference TRBV19 and TRBJ1-6, the CDR3 gives the full variable domain: DGGITQSPKYLFRKEGQNVTLSCEQNLNHDAMYWYRQDPGQGLRLIYYSQIVNDFQKGDIAEGYSVSREKKESFPLTVTSAQKNPTAFYLCASFDRDRFNSPLHFGNGTRLTVT.

This chain uses TRBV19 with TRBJ2-3; 11 nucleotides line up with TRBD2. With 6 bases clipped from V and 6 bases from J, the junction kept 17 bases outside the gene matches. The germline gives CDR1 LNHDA, CDR2 SQIVND (reference sequence). This CDR3 comprises 18 residues. For the CDR3, the DNA is TGTGCCAGTAGCCCACTAGCGGGAGTATTTTACGCCCTCGATACGCAGTATTTT. Encoded protein: CASSPLAGVFYALDTQYF.

J is TRBJ2-7 and V is TRBV5-5; 10 bases match TRBD1. The CDR3 sequence is 17 residues long. Trimming removed 2 bases from V and 9 bases from J; junction bases left unmatched: 17. Germline loops: CDR1 SGHKS, CDR2 YYEKEE (reference sequence). CDR3 loop: CASSLLSLRDRGYLQYF. The CDR3 DNA sequence: TGTGCCAGCAGCTTACTATCTCTCCGGGACAGGGGCTATTTGCAGTACTTC. The variable domain in full, completed from reference TRBV5-5 and TRBJ2-7, reads DAGVTQSPTHLIKTRGQQVTLRCSPISGHKSVSWYQQVLGQGPQFIFQYYEKEERGRGNFPDRFSARQFPNYSSELNVNALLLGDSALYLCASSLLSLRDRGYLQYFGPGTRLTVT.

The V call is TRBV6-6, the J call TRBJ2-5; D is undetermined. This CDR3 has 13 residues. Trimming left V 2 bases short and J 2 bases short, with 6 bases between. The germline V gene encodes CDR1 MNHNY and CDR2 SVGAGI (reference sequence). The CDR3 loop is CASSYREQETQYF. The CDR3 DNA reads TGTGCCAGCAGTTACCGAGAGCAAGAGACCCAGTACTTC.

The chain's CDR3 is CASSSTSTDTQYF. CDR3 DNA sequence: TGTGCCAGCAGCTCTACTAGCACAGATACGCAGTATTTT. The rearrangement links TRBV5-4 to TRBJ2-3; no clear D. Germline V gene lookup returns CDR1 SGHNT and CDR2 YYREEE (reference sequence). V lost 3 bases, J lost 0 bases, and 5 bases lay in between. The CDR3 length is 13 residues.

The V and J genes are TRBV4-1 and TRBJ2-1, with 7 bases aligning to TRBD2. The V and J ends lost 6 bases and 0 bases, in that order; junction bases with no gene match: 14. Germline V gene lookup returns CDR1 MGHRA and CDR2 YSYEKL. The CDR3 runs 18 residues. CDR3 bases: TGCGCCAGCAGACCTCGGCTAGCGGTTACGAGCTCCTACAATGAGCAGTTCTTC. It is translated as CASRPRLAVTSSYNEQFF.

The J gene is TRBJ2-3, the V gene TRBV7-2; 12 nucleotides align to TRBD2. The CDR3 runs 17 residues. V lost 4 bases and J lost 2; bases outside the gene matches: 7. Germline V gene sequence: CDR1 SGHTA, CDR2 FQGNSA. CDR3 protein: CASSYLAGGLNTDTQYF. The CDR3 DNA is TGTGCCAGCAGCTACCTAGCGGGGGGGCTAAACACAGATACGCAGTATTTT.

The chain has TRBV2 and TRBJ2-5, with 15 bases aligning to TRBD2. With 7 bases clipped from V and 0 bases from J, the junction kept 6 bases outside the gene matches. The CDR3 extends over 17 amino acids. CDR1 and CDR2 (germline): SNHLY, FYNNEI. In DNA form, the CDR3 reads TGTGCCAGCATAGGGACTAGCGGGGGGCTGTACCAAGAGACCCAGTACTTC. Translated: CASIGTSGGLYQETQYF.

This clone was found a few times. The chain carries TRBV5-1 and TRBJ2-3; TRBD2 matches at 12 bases. The trim removed 1 base at V and 4 bases at J, leaving 7 bases unmatched. The CDR3 spans 17 residues. Germline CDR1 SGHRS, CDR2 YFSETQ. The chain's CDR3 is CASSLPKLAGGADTQYF. Written as DNA, the CDR3 is TGCGCCAGCAGCTTGCCTAAACTAGCGGGAGGTGCAGATACGCAGTATTTT.

CDR3 region: CASSVLAGSYNEQFF. The CDR3, as DNA: TGTGCCAGCAGCGTACTAGCGGGCTCCTACAATGAGCAGTTCTTC. The chain couples TRBV9 to TRBJ2-1; 8 bases match TRBD2. The germline gives CDR1 SGDLS, CDR2 YYNGEE. The V and J ends lost 1 base and 0 bases, in that order; junction bases with no gene match: 0. This CDR3 contains 15 residues.

The chain employs TRBV9 and TRBJ2-2; perhaps TRBD1 as D (5 bases). This CDR3 comprises 13 residues. CDR1 is SGDLS, CDR2 YYNGEE, per germline. The germline V and J ends were trimmed by 4 bases and 6 bases, with 10 bases remaining between them. The CDR3 protein is CASSPQGAGELFF. The CDR3 DNA follows: TGTGCCAGCAGCCCGCAGGGTGCCGGGGAGCTGTTTTTT.

This chain links TRBV11-2 with TRBJ2-5, with D tentatively TRBD1 (5 bases). CDR3 length equals 14 residues. Trimming stripped 1 base from V and 3 bases from J, with 9 bases between. CDR1 and CDR2 (germline): SGHAT, FQNNGV. CDR3 nucleotide sequence: TGTGCCAGCAGCTTAGCCCAAGGGGAAGAGACCCAGTACTTC. Its translation is CASSLAQGEETQYF.

The V call is TRBV7-2, the J call TRBJ2-3; maybe TRBD1 (5 bases). The V end was cut by 4 bases, the J end by 4 bases, with 18 bases between. Germline V CDR1 and CDR2: SGHTA, FQGNSA. CDR3 length: 16 residues. The CDR3 here is CASSYQGRQSADTQYF. Here the CDR3 DNA reads TGTGCCAGCAGCTACCAAGGTCGACAGTCAGCAGATACGCAGTATTTT. The full variable domain, completed using reference TRBV7-2 and TRBJ2-3, is GAGVSQSPSNKVTEKGKDVELRCDPISGHTALYWYRQSLGQGLEFLIYFQGNSAPDKSGLPSDRFSAERTGGSVSTLTIQRTQQEDSAVYLCASSYQGRQSADTQYFGPGTRLTVL.

This clone was recorded a few times. The chain carries TRBV7-2 and TRBJ1-6; D gene unclear. The CDR3 spans 15 residues. The V end was cut by 3 bases, the J end by 14 bases, with 20 bases between. CDR1 SGHTA and CDR2 FQGNSA come from the germline V gene. The CDR3 coding sequence is TGTGCCAGCAGCTTTGGAGGGCCCCAAGCGTGGGCCCTCCACTTT. As protein: CASSFGGPQAWALHF.

This rearrangement joins TRBV10-3 to TRBJ2-2; D not resolved. The ends were cut back, 3 bases at V and 6 bases at J, with 14 bases in the middle. Looked up from germline, CDR1 is ENHRY and CDR2 is SYGVKD. The CDR3 totals 15 residues. The CDR3: CAISDQRRDPGELFF. DNA for the CDR3: TGTGCCATCAGTGATCAGAGGAGAGACCCCGGGGAGCTGTTTTTT.

This sequence joins TRBV7-6 and TRBJ2-7; 8 positions agree with TRBD2. CDR1 and CDR2 (germline): SGHVS, FNYEAQ. The V gene end was trimmed by 4 bases and the J gene end by 3 bases; junction bases not matched to a gene: 2. This CDR3 is 13 amino acids long. CDR3 protein: CASSYRGGYEQYF. The CDR3 DNA is TGTGCCAGCAGCTACCGGGGGGGCTACGAGCAGTACTTC.

V usage is TRBV14 and J usage is TRBJ2-3; TRBD2 agrees at 7 bases. Germline assignment: CDR1 SGHDN and CDR2 FVKESK. This CDR3 is 18 amino acids long. J was trimmed by 3 bases and V by 1 base; bases with no gene match: 13. The CDR3 bases are TGTGCCAGCAGCCAAGTTTACGGCTGGGGGGGATGGACAGATACGCAGTATTTT. Translation: CASSQVYGWGGWTDTQYF.

The V and J genes are TRBV6-6 and TRBJ1-1, with a tentative D call TRBD1 (6 bases). Germline values: CDR1 MNHNY, CDR2 SVGAGI (reference sequence). The germline V and J ends were trimmed by 2 bases and 4 bases, with 14 bases remaining between them. The CDR3 is 15 residues long. The CDR3, as DNA: TGTGCCAGCAGTTACGCACAGGGTTTGGGCACTGAAGCTTTCTTT. Its protein product is CASSYAQGLGTEAFF.

This clone was counted once. V and J are TRBV6-1 and TRBJ1-1; unclear D gene. This CDR3 spans 13 amino acids. The germline CDR1 and CDR2 sequences are MNHNS and SASEGT. V lost 5 bases to trimming and J lost 1 base, with 8 bases between them. The CDR3 sequence is CASSREKNTEAFF. In nucleotides, the CDR3 is TGTGCCAGCAGTCGGGAGAAGAACACTGAAGCTTTCTTT.

This chain connects TRBV9 to TRBJ2-1, with D tentatively TRBD2 (5 bases). The V and J ends lost 4 bases and 0 bases respectively, with 11 bases between them. The V gene's germline CDR1 is SGDLS and CDR2 YYNGEE. The CDR3 sequence is 15 residues long. The CDR3 nucleotides are TGTGCCAGCAGCACCAGCGGAGACTCCTACAATGAGCAGTTCTTC. Its translation is CASSTSGDSYNEQFF. Combining the CDR3 with reference TRBV9 and TRBJ2-1 gives the whole variable domain DSGVTQTPKHLITATGQRVTLRCSPRSGDLSVYWYQQSLDQGLQFLIQYYNGEERAKGNILERFSAQQFPDLHSELNLSSLELGDSALYFCASSTSGDSYNEQFFGPGTRLTVL.

This chain links TRBV13 with TRBJ2-1; 10 positions agree with TRBD2. The CDR3 is made up of 16 amino acids. Germline V gives CDR1 PRHDT, CDR2 FYEKMQ (reference sequence). Trimming removed 0 bases from V and 2 bases from J; junction bases left unmatched: 1. This CDR3 is CASSLGLAGAYNEQFF. CDR3 nucleotide sequence: TGTGCCAGCAGCTTAGGGCTAGCGGGAGCCTACAATGAGCAGTTCTTC. Variable domain in full (rest from reference TRBV13 and TRBJ2-1): AAGVIQSPRHLIKEKRETATLKCYPIPRHDTVYWYQQGPGQDPQFLISFYEKMQSDKGSIPDRFSAQQFSDYHSELNMSSLELGDSALYFCASSLGLAGAYNEQFFGPGTRLTVL.